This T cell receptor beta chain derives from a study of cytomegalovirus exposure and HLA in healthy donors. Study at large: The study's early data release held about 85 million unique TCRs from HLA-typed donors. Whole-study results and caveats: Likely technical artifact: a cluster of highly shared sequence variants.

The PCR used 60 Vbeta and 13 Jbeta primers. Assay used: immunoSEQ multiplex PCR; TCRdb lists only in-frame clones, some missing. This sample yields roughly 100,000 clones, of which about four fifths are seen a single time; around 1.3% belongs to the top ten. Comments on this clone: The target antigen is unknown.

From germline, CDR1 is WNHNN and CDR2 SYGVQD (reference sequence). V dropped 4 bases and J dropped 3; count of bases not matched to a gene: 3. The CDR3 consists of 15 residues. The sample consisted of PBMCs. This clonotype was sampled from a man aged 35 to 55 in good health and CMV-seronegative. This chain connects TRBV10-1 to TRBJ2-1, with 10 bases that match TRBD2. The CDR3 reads CASSAWTSGYNEQFF. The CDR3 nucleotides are TGCGCCAGCAGTGCCTGGACTAGCGGCTACAATGAGCAGTTCTTC.